The T cell receptor beta chain described here comes from a study of blood T cell repertoires in COVID-19. Study-level information: There were acute and convalescent COVID-19 samples, and they came from the United States, Italy and Spain.

Cohort assignment relied on participant-reported clinical history. TCRdb's table, derived via immunoSEQ multiplex PCR, lists solely in-frame clones and lacks some. This table has under 250,000 clones, less than 85% appearing once. This TCR came from a man in his fifties or sixties who had recovered from COVID-19. Sequenced input: PBMCs or T cells enriched from blood (not recorded which).

DNA of the CDR3: TGTGCCATCAGTGTACAACAGGGGAACGGGAACACTGAAGCTTTCTTT. This encodes CAISVQQGNGNTEAFF. This chain links TRBV10-3 with TRBJ1-1; 7 bases fit TRBD1. CDR3 length equals 16 residues. Germline CDR1 and CDR2: ENHRY and SYGVKD. V lost 4 bases, J lost 1 base, and 9 bases stayed unmatched.